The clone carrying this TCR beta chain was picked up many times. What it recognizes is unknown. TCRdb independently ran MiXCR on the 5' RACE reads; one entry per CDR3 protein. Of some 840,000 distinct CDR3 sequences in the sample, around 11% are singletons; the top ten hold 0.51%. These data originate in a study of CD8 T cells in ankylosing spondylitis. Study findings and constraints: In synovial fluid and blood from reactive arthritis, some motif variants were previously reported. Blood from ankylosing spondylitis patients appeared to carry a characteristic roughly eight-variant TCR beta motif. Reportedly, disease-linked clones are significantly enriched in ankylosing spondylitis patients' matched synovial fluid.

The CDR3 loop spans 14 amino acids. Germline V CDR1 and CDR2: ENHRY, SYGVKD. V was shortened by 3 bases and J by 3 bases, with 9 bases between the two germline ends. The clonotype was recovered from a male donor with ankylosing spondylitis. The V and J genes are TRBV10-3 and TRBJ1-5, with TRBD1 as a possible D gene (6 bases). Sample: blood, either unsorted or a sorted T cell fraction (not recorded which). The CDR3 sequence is CAISDNRANQPQHF. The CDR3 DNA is TGTGCCATCAGTGATAACAGGGCCAATCAGCCCCAGCATTTT.